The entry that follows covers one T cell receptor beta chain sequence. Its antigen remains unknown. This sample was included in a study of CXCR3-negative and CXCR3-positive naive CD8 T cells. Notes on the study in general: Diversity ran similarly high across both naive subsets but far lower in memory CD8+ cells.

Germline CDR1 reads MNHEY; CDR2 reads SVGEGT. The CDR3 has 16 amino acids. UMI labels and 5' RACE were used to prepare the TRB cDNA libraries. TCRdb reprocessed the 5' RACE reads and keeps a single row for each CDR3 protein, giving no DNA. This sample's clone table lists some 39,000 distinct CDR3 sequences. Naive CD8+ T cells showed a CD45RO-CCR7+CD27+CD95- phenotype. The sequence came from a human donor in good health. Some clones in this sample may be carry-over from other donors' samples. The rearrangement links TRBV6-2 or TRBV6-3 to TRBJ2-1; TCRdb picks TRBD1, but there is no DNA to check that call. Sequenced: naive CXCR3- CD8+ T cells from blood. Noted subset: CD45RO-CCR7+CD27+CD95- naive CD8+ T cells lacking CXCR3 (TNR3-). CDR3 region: CASSSPLGDWDNEQFF.